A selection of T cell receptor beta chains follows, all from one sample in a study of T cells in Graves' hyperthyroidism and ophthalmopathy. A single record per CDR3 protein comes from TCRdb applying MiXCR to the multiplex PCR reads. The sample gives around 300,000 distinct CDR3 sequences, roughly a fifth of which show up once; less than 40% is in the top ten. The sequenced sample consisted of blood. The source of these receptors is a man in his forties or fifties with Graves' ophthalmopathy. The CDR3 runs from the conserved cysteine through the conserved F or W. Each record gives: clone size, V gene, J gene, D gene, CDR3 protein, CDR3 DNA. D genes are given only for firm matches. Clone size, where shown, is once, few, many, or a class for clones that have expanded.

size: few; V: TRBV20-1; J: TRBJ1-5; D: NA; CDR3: CSALKEVDQPQHF; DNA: TGCAGTGCCCTTAAGGAAGTGGATCAGCCCCAGCATTTT
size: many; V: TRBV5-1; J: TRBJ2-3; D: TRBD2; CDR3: CASSPGRRGSTDTQYF; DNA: TGCGCCAGCAGCCCGGGACGGCGGGGGTCAACAGATACGCAGTATTTT
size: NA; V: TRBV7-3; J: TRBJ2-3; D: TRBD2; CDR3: CASSISGSGTDTQYF; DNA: TGTGCCAGCAGCATAAGCGGGAGTGGGACAGATACGCAGTATTTT
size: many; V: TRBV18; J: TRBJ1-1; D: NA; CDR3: CASSPPVYPTEAFF; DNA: TGTGCCAGCTCACCACCCGTCTACCCCACTGAAGCTTTCTTT
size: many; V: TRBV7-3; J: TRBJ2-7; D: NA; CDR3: CASSPGAYEQYF; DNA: TGTGCCAGCAGCCCCGGGGCCTACGAGCAGTACTTC
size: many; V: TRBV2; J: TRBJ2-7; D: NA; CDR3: CASSEAPLPGYEQYF; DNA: TGTGCCAGCAGTGAAGCGCCCCTCCCAGGCTACGAGCAGTACTTC
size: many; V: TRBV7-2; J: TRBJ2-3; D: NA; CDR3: CASSSRLDWGDTQYF; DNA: TGTGCCAGCAGCTCCCGACTCGATTGGGGTGATACGCAGTATTTT
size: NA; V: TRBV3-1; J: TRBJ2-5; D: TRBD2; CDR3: CASSQDTSGSAIQETQYF; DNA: TGTGCCAGCAGCCAAGATACTAGCGGGAGCGCAATCCAAGAGACCCAGTACTTC
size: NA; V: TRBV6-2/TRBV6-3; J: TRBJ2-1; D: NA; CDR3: CASSYRAGIYNEQFF; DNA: TGTGCCAGCAGTTACCGCGCGGGGATTTACAATGAGCAGTTCTTC
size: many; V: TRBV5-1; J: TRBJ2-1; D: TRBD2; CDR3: CASSKIAGGNNEQFF; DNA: TGCGCCAGCAGCAAAATAGCGGGAGGAAACAATGAGCAGTTCTTC
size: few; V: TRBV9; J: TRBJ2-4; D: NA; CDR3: CASSVGGGIAKNIQYF; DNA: TGTGCCAGCAGCGTAGGGGGAGGCATAGCCAAAAACATTCAGTACTTC
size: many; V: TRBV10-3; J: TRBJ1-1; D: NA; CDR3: CAISESTTAEAFF; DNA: TGTGCCATCAGTGAGTCAACGACGGCTGAAGCTTTCTTT
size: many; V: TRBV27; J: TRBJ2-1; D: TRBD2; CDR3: CASSLGLAGGRNEQFF; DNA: TGTGCCAGCAGTTTGGGACTAGCGGGAGGAAGGAATGAGCAGTTCTTC
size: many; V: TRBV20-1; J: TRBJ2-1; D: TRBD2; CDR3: CSAGISGASSYNEQFF; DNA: TGCAGTGCTGGCATTAGCGGGGCCAGCTCCTACAATGAGCAGTTCTTC
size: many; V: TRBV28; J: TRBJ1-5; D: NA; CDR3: CASSSRDMRSRLPTDSNQPQHF; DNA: TGTGCCAGCAGTTCCCGGGACATGAGGTCGAGGCTCCCAACCGATAGCAATCAGCCCCAGCATTTT
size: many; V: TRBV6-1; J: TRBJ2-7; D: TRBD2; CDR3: CASSGGGSGSSYEQYF; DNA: TGTGCCAGCAGTGGTGGAGGGAGCGGGAGTTCCTACGAGCAGTACTTC
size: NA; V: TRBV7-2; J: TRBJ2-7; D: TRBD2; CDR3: CASSFRPSGSSYEQYF; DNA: TGTGCCAGCAGCTTTAGACCTAGCGGGAGCTCCTACGAGCAGTACTTC
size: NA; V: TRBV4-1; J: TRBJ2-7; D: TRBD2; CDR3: CASSQSSPDRIAGPLEQYF; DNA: TGCGCCAGCAGCCAAAGCTCCCCCGATCGGATAGCGGGGCCCTTAGAGCAGTACTTC
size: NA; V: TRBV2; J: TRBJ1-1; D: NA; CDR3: CASRKGQGGNEAFF; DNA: TGTGCCAGCAGGAAAGGGCAGGGTGGGAATGAAGCTTTCTTT
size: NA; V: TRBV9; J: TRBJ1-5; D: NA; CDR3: CASSVEDGGGGQPQHF; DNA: TGTGCCAGCAGCGTAGAGGATGGGGGTGGGGGTCAGCCCCAGCATTTT
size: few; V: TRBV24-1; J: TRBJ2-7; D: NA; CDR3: CATSDPGTGTYEQYF; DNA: TGTGCCACCAGTGACCCCGGGACGGGGACCTACGAGCAGTACTTC
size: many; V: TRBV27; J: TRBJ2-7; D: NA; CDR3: CASSSSASYEQYF; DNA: TGTGCCAGCAGTTCCAGCGCCTCCTACGAGCAGTACTTC
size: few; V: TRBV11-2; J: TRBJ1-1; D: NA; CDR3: CASSLSSRDTEAFF; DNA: TGTGCCAGCAGCTTAAGTTCCAGGGACACTGAAGCTTTCTTT
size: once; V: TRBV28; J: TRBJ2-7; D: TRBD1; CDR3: CASSFRQGHYEQYF; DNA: TGTGCCAGCAGTTTCCGACAGGGGCACTACGAGCAGTACTTC
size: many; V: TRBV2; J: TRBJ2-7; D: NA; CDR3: CASSEPGGEQYF; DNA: TGTGCCAGCAGTGAACCGGGTGGTGAGCAGTACTTC
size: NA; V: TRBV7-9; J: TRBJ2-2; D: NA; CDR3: CASSFSRRSTGELFF; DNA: TGTGCCAGCAGCTTCTCCCGGCGTAGCACCGGGGAGCTGTTTTTT
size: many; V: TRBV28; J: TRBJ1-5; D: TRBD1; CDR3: CASSPGTGRNQPQHF; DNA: TGTGCCAGCAGCCCCGGGACAGGGCGCAATCAGCCCCAGCATTTT
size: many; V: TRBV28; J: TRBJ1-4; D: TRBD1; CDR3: CASSLGQGANEKLFF; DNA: TGTGCCAGCAGTTTGGGACAGGGGGCTAATGAAAAACTGTTTTTT
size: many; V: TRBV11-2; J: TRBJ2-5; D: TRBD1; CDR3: CASSPGQKETQYF; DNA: TGTGCCAGCAGCCCGGGACAGAAAGAGACCCAGTACTTC
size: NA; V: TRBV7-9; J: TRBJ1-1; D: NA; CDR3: CASSLVGINTEAFF; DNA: TGTGCCAGCAGCTTAGTCGGCATCAACACTGAAGCTTTCTTT
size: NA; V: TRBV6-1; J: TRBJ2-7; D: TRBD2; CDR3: CASAETSGDYEQYF; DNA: TGTGCCAGCGCCGAAACTAGCGGCGACTACGAGCAGTACTTC
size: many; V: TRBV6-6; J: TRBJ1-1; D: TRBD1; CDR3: CASSYGRGGTANTEAFF; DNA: TGTGCCAGCAGTTACGGGAGGGGAGGGACAGCGAACACTGAAGCTTTCTTT
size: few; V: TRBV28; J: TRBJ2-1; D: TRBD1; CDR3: CASSRPGQGVRNEQFF; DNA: TGTGCCAGCAGCAGACCGGGACAGGGGGTCCGGAATGAGCAGTTCTTC
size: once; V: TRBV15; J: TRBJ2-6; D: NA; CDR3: CATRGGAGANVLTF; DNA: TGTGCCACCAGAGGGGGAGCTGGGGCCAACGTCCTGACTTTC
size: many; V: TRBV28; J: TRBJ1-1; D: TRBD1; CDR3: CASSLRQGKNTEAFF; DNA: TGTGCCAGCAGTTTAAGACAGGGGAAGAACACTGAAGCTTTCTTT
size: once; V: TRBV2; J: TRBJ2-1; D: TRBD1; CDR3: CASSLGQSPREQFF; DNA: TGTGCCAGCAGCCTGGGACAGTCGCCGCGCGAGCAGTTCTTC
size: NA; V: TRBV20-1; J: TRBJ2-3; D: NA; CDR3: CSARGAFSTDTQYF; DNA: TGCAGTGCTAGGGGGGCCTTTAGCACAGATACGCAGTATTTT
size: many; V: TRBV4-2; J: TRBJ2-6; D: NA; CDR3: CASSQGGGRGANVLTF; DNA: TGTGCCAGCAGCCAAGGAGGGGGAAGAGGGGCCAACGTCCTGACTTTC
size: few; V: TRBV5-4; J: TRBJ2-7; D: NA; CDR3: CASSLGQNPYEQYF; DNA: TGTGCCAGCAGCTTAGGGCAGAACCCCTACGAGCAGTACTTC
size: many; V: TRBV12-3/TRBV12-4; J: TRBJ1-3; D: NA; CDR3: CASSFGEISGNTIYF; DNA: TGTGCCAGCAGTTTTGGGGAGATCTCTGGAAACACCATATATTTT
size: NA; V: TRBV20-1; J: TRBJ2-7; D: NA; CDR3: CSARALGGRYEQYF; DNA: TGCAGTGCTAGAGCCTTGGGGGGAAGGTACGAGCAGTACTTC
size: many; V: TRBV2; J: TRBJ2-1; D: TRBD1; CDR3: CASRPTGQGGYSEQFF; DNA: TGTGCCAGCAGACCCACGGGACAGGGAGGGTACAGTGAGCAGTTCTTC
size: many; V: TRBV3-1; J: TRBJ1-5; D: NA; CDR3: CASSQGGGRVRQPQHF; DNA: TGTGCCAGCAGCCAAGGCGGGGGGAGAGTCCGTCAGCCCCAGCATTTT
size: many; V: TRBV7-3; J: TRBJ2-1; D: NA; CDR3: CASSKDSPDEQFF; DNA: TGTGCCAGCAGCAAGGACTCACCCGATGAGCAGTTCTTC
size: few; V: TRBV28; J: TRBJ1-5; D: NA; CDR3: CASSLGQYQPQHF; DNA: TGTGCCAGCAGTTTGGGGCAGTACCAGCCCCAGCATTTT
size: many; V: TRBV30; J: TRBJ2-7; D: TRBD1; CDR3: CAWSGRTGGPSYEQYF; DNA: TGTGCCTGGAGTGGTCGGACAGGGGGTCCCTCCTACGAGCAGTACTTC
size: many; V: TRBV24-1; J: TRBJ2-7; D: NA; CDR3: CATSSSAGTTGYEQYF; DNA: TGTGCCACCTCGTCATCAGCCGGGACAACGGGCTACGAGCAGTACTTC
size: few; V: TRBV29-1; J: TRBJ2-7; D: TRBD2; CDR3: CSVVLLAGAHEQYF; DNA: TGCAGCGTTGTGTTACTAGCGGGAGCCCACGAGCAGTACTTC
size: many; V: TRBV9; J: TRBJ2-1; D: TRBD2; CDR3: CASSLSGGGLAYNEQFF; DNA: TGTGCCAGCAGCCTCTCCGGGGGGGGACTAGCCTACAATGAGCAGTTCTTC
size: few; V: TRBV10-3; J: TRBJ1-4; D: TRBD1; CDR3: CAISEGRQGEKLFF; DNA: TGTGCCATCAGTGAGGGGAGACAGGGTGAAAAACTGTTTTTT
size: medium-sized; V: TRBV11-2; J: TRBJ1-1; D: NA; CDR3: CASSLAMNTEAFF; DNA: TGTGCCAGCAGCTTAGCGATGAACACTGAAGCTTTCTTT
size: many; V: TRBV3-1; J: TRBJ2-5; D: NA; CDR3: CASSREPQETQYF; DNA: TGTGCCAGCAGCCGGGAGCCCCAAGAGACCCAGTACTTC
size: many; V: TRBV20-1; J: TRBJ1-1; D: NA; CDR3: CSARKGRDEAFF; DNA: TGCAGTGCTAGAAAGGGTAGAGATGAAGCTTTCTTT
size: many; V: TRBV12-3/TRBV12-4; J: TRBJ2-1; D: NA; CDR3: CASSSALPGPNEQFF; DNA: TGTGCCAGCAGTTCCGCTTTACCAGGCCCCAATGAGCAGTTCTTC